The 18 T cell receptor beta chains presented below share a single source sample, sequenced in a study of beta chain features in type 1 diabetes (dated by TCRdb to the late 2010s). The library was obtained by the immunoSEQ multiplex PCR assay. The High Capacity cDNA Reverse Transcription Kit was used to reverse transcribe all of the isolated RNA, meaning that expressed TCRB transcripts were what got sequenced. What TCRdb holds here is the immuneACCESS table cut down to in-frame rearrangements. Part of the clones is not present; checked against another copy, under half of the missing clones reflect an unresolved V gene, and the others are unexplained. Counted in this sample were tens of thousands of clones; roughly 50% of them appeared once. The ten most abundant clones make up 2% to 3% of the sample. The paper as a whole reports these results and caveats: Type 1 diabetes patients showed a moderate but significant shortening of TCRB CDR3 length in all four CD4+ subsets.

These receptors lack a known antigen. The sequenced sample consisted of Tregs from blood. The cell subset or site label corresponds to: regulatory CD4+ T cells. Receptors were obtained from a woman aged 40 to 50 with type 1 diabetes.

The DNA of the CDR3 is TGTGCCAGCAGGCATGGCGGGACGAACACCGGGGAGCTGTTTTTT. This gives the protein CASRHGGTNTGELFF. The chain carries TRBV28 and TRBJ2-2; D is possibly TRBD2 (6 bases). Germline assignment: CDR1 MDHEN and CDR2 SYDVKM. This CDR3 comprises 15 residues. Trimming stripped 6 bases from V and 0 bases from J, with 11 bases between.

Of note for this clone: At one end the junction does not follow the germline gene, possibly because of a read error. V gene TRBV5-4 combines with J gene TRBJ1-1, with D unresolved. This CDR3 contains 17 residues. Looked up from germline, CDR1 is SGHNT and CDR2 is YYREEE (reference sequence). The CDR3 reads CASTLGGRSWKNTEAFF. The CDR3 region has the DNA TGTGCCAGCACCTTGGGAGGGAGATCTTGGAAGAACACTGAAGCTTTCTTT.

This clone is judged medium-sized (0.01 to 0.1%). The chain joins TRBV19 to TRBJ2-5; 11 bases line up with TRBD2. CDR3 length: 15 residues. From germline, CDR1 is LNHDA and CDR2 SQIVND (reference sequence). After removal of 5 bases from V and 4 bases from J, the junction contained 6 bases not matched to a gene. Here the CDR3 DNA reads TGTGCCAGTAGTCCTAGCGGGAGGTTGGTAGAGACCCAGTACTTC. Translation gives CASSPSGRLVETQYF.

The chain couples TRBV7-9 to TRBJ2-4, with D possibly matching TRBD1 (6 bases). Germline V lookup: CDR1 SEHNR, CDR2 FQNEAQ (reference sequence). There are 18 residues in the CDR3. V shed 5 bases and J shed 4 bases, with 24 bases lying between them. This CDR3 is CASSAGEGQSLGKNIQYF. CDR3 bases: TGTGCCAGCAGCGCCGGGGAAGGACAGAGCCTGGGGAAAAACATTCAGTACTTC.

The gene calls are TRBV10-3 and TRBJ1-5; the D gene is possibly TRBD1 (5 bases). Looked up from germline, CDR1 is ENHRY and CDR2 is SYGVKD. The ends were cut back, 3 bases at V and 6 bases at J, with 9 bases in the middle. CDR3 length: 13 residues. The CDR3 DNA reads TGTGCCATCAGTGACGGGGGGACTCAGCCCCAGCATTTT. It translates to CAISDGGTQPQHF.

This clone showed up just a few times. V usage is TRBV19 and J usage is TRBJ1-2, with TRBD1 matching 8 bases. This CDR3 comprises 14 residues. The trim removed 3 bases at V and 4 bases at J, leaving 4 bases unmatched. The germline V gene encodes CDR1 LNHDA and CDR2 SQIVND (reference sequence). The CDR3 sequence: CASSIRDRGYGYTF. CDR3 nucleotide sequence: TGTGCCAGTAGTATTCGCGACAGGGGCTATGGCTACACCTTC.

This clone was detected only a few times. The chain combines TRBV10-3 with TRBJ2-7, with 7 bases that match TRBD1. The CDR3 has 13 residues. Looked up from germline, CDR1 is ENHRY and CDR2 is SYGVKD. J was trimmed by 5 bases and V by 3 bases; bases with no gene match: 4. The CDR3 sequence is CAISDRQGNEQYF. The DNA for the CDR3 is TGTGCCATCAGTGATCGACAGGGTAACGAGCAGTACTTC.

V usage is TRBV5-1 and J usage is TRBJ2-3; no reliable D call. This CDR3 comprises 13 residues. The germline CDR1 and CDR2 sequences are SGHRS and YFSETQ. V lost 0 bases and J lost 5, with 7 bases in between. CDR3 residues: CASSLDPRDTQYF. CDR3 DNA sequence: TGCGCCAGCAGCTTGGATCCGAGAGATACGCAGTATTTT.

This clone was seen more than once but under ten times. The chain uses TRBV28 and TRBJ1-1; D may be TRBD1 (6 bases). V was shortened by 6 bases and J by 2 bases, with 13 bases between the two germline ends. This CDR3 comprises 14 residues. The germline gives CDR1 MDHEN, CDR2 SYDVKM. CDR3 nucleotides: TGTGCCAGCAGGGTACAGGGTCGAAACACTGAAGCTTTCTTT. This translates into CASRVQGRNTEAFF.

The chain has TRBV28 and TRBJ2-1; 10 nucleotides line up with TRBD2. The CDR3 sequence is 15 residues long. V lost 5 bases, J lost 5 bases, and 6 bases stayed unmatched. Germline values: CDR1 MDHEN, CDR2 SYDVKM. The CDR3 bases are TGTGCCAGCAGTATAGCGGGAGGCCTAGACAATGAGCAGTTCTTC. This gives the protein CASSIAGGLDNEQFF. Full variable domain (rest looked up from reference TRBV28 and TRBJ2-1): DVKVTQSSRYLVKRTGEKVFLECVQDMDHENMFWYRQDPGLGLRLIYFSYDVKMKEKGDIPEGYSVSREKKERFSLILESASTNQTSMYLCASSIAGGLDNEQFFGPGTRLTVL.

The rearrangement uses TRBV5-6 and TRBJ1-3; no clear D. CDR3 length equals 14 residues. Germline-derived CDR1 and CDR2 are SGHDT and YYEEEE. Trimming took off 0 bases at V and 7 bases at J, with 11 bases between the two ends. The DNA of the CDR3 is TGTGCCAGCAGCTTGGGAGGGATCTGGAACACCATATATTTT. Its translation: CASSLGGIWNTIYF.

The table lists this clone with a few counts. This sequence joins TRBV4-1 and TRBJ2-7, with 10 bases that match TRBD1. V trimming: 6 bases; J trimming: 5 bases; junction bases outside the gene matches: 7. CDR3 size: 14 residues. Germline values: CDR1 MGHRA, CDR2 YSYEKL. CDR3 sequence reads: CASRRGQGTHEQYF. The CDR3 DNA sequence: TGCGCCAGCAGGAGGGGACAGGGGACCCACGAGCAGTACTTC.

The CDR3 region is CASSFGQGLRETQYF. The CDR3 DNA sequence: TGTGCCAGCAGCTTCGGACAGGGCCTACGAGAGACCCAGTACTTC. The chain employs TRBV7-9 and TRBJ2-5; 8 nucleotides align to TRBD1. This CDR3 is 15 amino acids long. Unmatched junction bases numbered 7, after V lost 3 bases and J lost 4 bases. Germline values: CDR1 SEHNR, CDR2 FQNEAQ (reference sequence). Drawing the rest from reference TRBV7-9 and TRBJ2-5, the complete variable domain is DTGVSQNPRHKITKRGQNVTFRCDPISEHNRLYWYRQTLGQGPEFLTYFQNEAQLEKSRLLSDRFSAERPKGSFSTLEIQRTEQGDSAMYLCASSFGQGLRETQYFGPGTRLLVL.

This clone came up a few times. The chain employs TRBV11-2 and TRBJ2-7; weak D call: TRBD2 (6 bases). Germline lookup yields CDR1 SGHAT and CDR2 FQNNGV. The CDR3 extends over 18 amino acids. V was pared by 5 bases and J by 2 bases, with 25 bases between. The CDR3 bases are TGTGCCAGCAGCCTACGATTGGGGGGTGGGGCCAGGGCCTACGAGCAGTACTTC. Protein sequence: CASSLRLGGGARAYEQYF. The full variable domain, completed using reference TRBV11-2 and TRBJ2-7, is EAGVAQSPRYKIIEKRQSVAFWCNPISGHATLYWYQQILGQGPKLLIQFQNNGVVDDSQLPKDRFSAERLKGVDSTLKIQPAKLEDSAVYLCASSLRLGGGARAYEQYFGPGTRLTVT.

The genes are TRBV11-2 and TRBJ1-1; D is uncertain. Looked up from germline, CDR1 is SGHAT and CDR2 is FQNNGV. V was clipped by 1 base and J by 3 bases, with 6 bases between them. The CDR3 totals 13 residues. The DNA for the CDR3 is TGTGCCAGCAGCTTAGCCCAGGACACTGAAGCTTTCTTT. Its translation: CASSLAQDTEAFF.

This sequence joins TRBV5-6 and TRBJ1-1, with D tentatively TRBD1 (5 bases). Trimming took off 4 bases at V and 3 bases at J, with 22 bases between the two ends. This CDR3 is 17 amino acids long. Looked up from germline, CDR1 is SGHDT and CDR2 is YYEEEE. CDR3 protein: CASSPDWGRRGDTEAFF. The CDR3 bases are TGTGCCAGCAGCCCAGACTGGGGCCGTCGGGGGGACACTGAAGCTTTCTTT.

This clone was seen a handful of times. This chain links TRBV6-5 with TRBJ2-1; tentatively, D is TRBD2 (5 bases). V was trimmed by 2 bases and J by 8 bases, leaving 10 bases between them. Germline assignment: CDR1 MNHEY and CDR2 SVGAGI. This CDR3 is built from 13 residues. CDR3: CASSYDGGDEQFF. The CDR3 nucleotides read TGTGCCAGCAGTTACGATGGAGGAGATGAGCAGTTCTTC.

The sample holds a few counts of this clone. The rearrangement joins TRBV9 to TRBJ2-1; 14 positions agree with TRBD2. J was trimmed by 7 bases and V by 3 bases; bases with no gene match: 9. Germline V gives CDR1 SGDLS, CDR2 YYNGEE. CDR3 length equals 17 residues. The CDR3 sequence is CASSAPFGLAGGNEQFF. The CDR3 region has the DNA TGTGCCAGCAGCGCACCCTTCGGACTAGCGGGAGGAAATGAGCAGTTCTTC.